Presented here are 20 T cell receptor beta chains from one specimen sequenced in a study of T cell responses to AZD1222 COVID-19 vaccine. Assay: immunoSEQ multiplex PCR; the TCRdb copy retains only in-frame clones and omits some. The sample carries 70,000 to 75,000 clones, less than 85% recorded once. The material sequenced was peripheral blood, taken 28 days after the second AZD1222 dose. These receptors originate from an adult who received the AZD1222 COVID-19 vaccine.

The CDR3 is CASSHRDSSYEQYF. The DNA of the CDR3 is TGTGCCAGCAGCCATCGGGACAGCTCCTACGAGCAGTACTTC. The chain uses TRBV4-2 and TRBJ2-7, with TRBD1 matching over 7 bases. The V gene's germline CDR1 is LGHNA and CDR2 YNFKEQ. The CDR3 runs 14 residues. The J segment lost 0 bases and the V segment lost 3 bases, leaving 2 bases of the junction unmatched.

In its sample, this clone was seen once. The chain carries TRBV6-6 and TRBJ1-5; 7 bases align to TRBD1. CDR1 and CDR2 from the germline V gene are MNHNY and SVGAGI (reference sequence). V lost 2 bases to trimming and J lost 0 bases; unmatched junction nucleotides: 4. The CDR3 has 16 amino acids. CDR3 sequence: CASSYLGQDSNQPQHF. CDR3 nucleotides: TGTGCCAGCAGTTACCTCGGACAGGATAGCAATCAGCCCCAGCATTTT.

The rearrangement joins TRBV7-6 to TRBJ2-7; the D is unclear. Germline V gives CDR1 SGHVS, CDR2 FNYEAQ. The CDR3 sequence is 13 residues long. V lost 0 bases, J lost 1 base, and 4 bases lay in between. CDR3 sequence reads: CASSLALSYEQYF. For the CDR3, the DNA is TGTGCCAGCAGCTTAGCCCTATCCTACGAGCAGTACTTC.

The chain couples TRBV20-1 to TRBJ2-3; tentatively, D is TRBD2 (5 bases). The germline V gene encodes CDR1 DFQATT and CDR2 SNEGSKA (reference sequence). The V end was cut by 5 bases, the J end by 6 bases, with 9 bases between. There are 11 residues in the CDR3. This CDR3 reads CSARDMDTQYF. CDR3 sequence (DNA): TGCAGTGCTCGGGATATGGATACGCAGTATTTT.

This chain connects TRBV3-1 (or the pseudogene TRBV3-2) to TRBJ1-3, with D possibly TRBD1 on 5 matching bases. The V end was cut by 4 bases, the J end by 3 bases, with 13 bases between. From germline, CDR1 is LGHDT and CDR2 YNNKEL (reference sequence). The CDR3 contains 15 residues. The CDR3, as DNA: TGTGCCAGCAGCCTTCAGGGAAAAGGTGGAAACACCATATATTTT. Its translation is CASSLQGKGGNTIYF.

The chain employs TRBV7-8 and TRBJ2-7; TRBD1 matches 9 bases. The V and J ends lost 4 bases and 4 bases, in that order; junction bases with no gene match: 5. CDR1 is SGHVS, CDR2 FQNEAQ, per germline. This CDR3 is 14 amino acids long. The chain's CDR3 is CASSSNRGRYEQYF. The CDR3, as DNA: TGTGCCAGCAGCTCAAACAGGGGGCGTTACGAGCAGTACTTC. The full variable domain, with the rest looked up from reference TRBV7-8 and TRBJ2-7, is GAGVSQSPRYKVAKRGQDVALRCDPISGHVSLFWYQQALGQGPEFLTYFQNEAQLDKSGLPSDRFFAERPEGSVSTLKIQRTQQEDSAVYLCASSSNRGRYEQYFGPGTRLTVT.

This clone was seen more than once but under ten times. The chain uses TRBV7-2 and TRBJ2-7, with D possibly called TRBD1 or TRBD2 (6 bases each). The CDR3 loop spans 14 amino acids. The V and J ends lost 3 bases and 2 bases respectively, with 11 bases between them. In germline, CDR1 is SGHTA, CDR2 FQGNSA. For the CDR3, the DNA is TGTGCCAGCAGCTTTGGGGGGCTAACCTACGAGCAGTACTTC. Encoded protein: CASSFGGLTYEQYF.

V and J are TRBV13 and TRBJ1-1; no clear D. CDR1 is PRHDT, CDR2 FYEKMQ, per germline (reference sequence). The length of the CDR3 is 12 residues. V lost 5 bases and J lost 8, with 12 bases in between. CDR3 amino acids: CASSPRTVEAFF. The CDR3 DNA reads TGTGCCAGCAGCCCCCGGACGGTAGAAGCTTTCTTT.

The chain links TRBV7-3 to TRBJ1-1; D might be TRBD1 (6 bases). The CDR3 totals 14 residues. The germline V gene has CDR1 SGHTA and CDR2 FQGTGA. The V end lost 5 bases, the J end lost 5 bases, and 15 bases lay between the germline ends. CDR3 region: CASSPKGGGTEAFF. The CDR3 DNA follows: TGTGCCAGCAGCCCAAAGGGGGGAGGGACTGAAGCTTTCTTT.

This chain links TRBV28 with TRBJ2-1; D is possibly TRBD1 (5 bases). V lost 8 bases, J lost 7 bases, and 21 bases lay in between. CDR3 length: 15 residues. Germline CDR1 and CDR2: MDHEN and SYDVKM. DNA for the CDR3: TGTGCCAGCTCCGGTTCCCGTACAGGTGGTAATGAGCAGTTCTTC. It specifies CASSGSRTGGNEQFF.

V and J are TRBV3-1 (or the pseudogene TRBV3-2) and TRBJ2-6; 8 bases fit TRBD1. The CDR3 runs to 21 residues. The germline CDR1 and CDR2 sequences are LGHDT and YNNKEL (reference sequence). V shed 4 bases, J shed 0 bases, and the junction held 17 bases outside the gene matches. CDR3 nucleotides: TGTGCCAGCAGCCCCCACGGGACAGGACTATCTGGGGGCTCTGGGGCCAACGTCCTGACTTTC. Its translation: CASSPHGTGLSGGSGANVLTF.

The chain recombines TRBV5-8 with TRBJ2-5, with 7 bases lining up with TRBD2. CDR1 and CDR2 from the germline V gene are SGHTS and YDEGEE. Trimming took 0 bases from V and 5 from J; bases not matched to a gene: 4. This CDR3 is built from 14 residues. The CDR3 sequence is CASSLGLAFETQYF. The CDR3, as DNA: TGTGCCAGCAGCTTGGGACTAGCCTTTGAGACCCAGTACTTC. Combining the CDR3 with reference TRBV5-8 and TRBJ2-5 gives the whole variable domain EAGVTQSPTHLIKTRGQQATLRCSPISGHTSVYWYQQALGLGLQFLLWYDEGEERNRGNFPPRFSGRQFPNYSSELNVNALELEDSALYLCASSLGLAFETQYFGPGTRLLVL.

This chain links TRBV2 with TRBJ1-5; 7 nucleotides line up with TRBD1. This CDR3 region has 14 residues. J was trimmed by 6 bases and V by 6 bases; bases with no gene match: 8. Looked up from germline, CDR1 is SNHLY and CDR2 is FYNNEI. The CDR3 DNA reads as TGTGCCAGCAGACAGGGGAGCGGCGGTCAGCCCCAGCATTTT. As protein: CASRQGSGGQPQHF. The variable domain in full, completed from reference TRBV2 and TRBJ1-5, reads EPEVTQTPSHQVTQMGQEVILRCVPISNHLYFYWYRQILGQKVEFLVSFYNNEISEKSEIFDDQFSVERPDGSNFTLKIRSTKLEDSAMYFCASRQGSGGQPQHFGDGTRLSIL.

The chain joins TRBV4-2 to TRBJ2-1, with 8 bases aligning to TRBD1. The junction had 7 bases not matched to a gene; V was cut back by 1 base and J by 14 bases. Germline V gene lookup returns CDR1 LGHNA and CDR2 YNFKEQ. The CDR3 runs 13 residues. The CDR3 sequence: CASSQGVPGGEFF. The CDR3 DNA is TGTGCCAGCAGCCAAGGTGTCCCAGGGGGCGAGTTCTTC.

The chain links TRBV6-2 or TRBV6-3 to TRBJ2-7, with 8 bases that match TRBD1. This CDR3 comprises 15 residues. In germline, CDR1 is MNHEY, CDR2 SVGEGT. After removal of 4 bases from V and 7 bases from J, the junction contained 12 bases not matched to a gene. This chain's CDR3 is CASSSPDRVVREQYF. DNA of the CDR3: TGTGCCAGCAGTTCTCCGGACAGGGTAGTAAGGGAGCAGTACTTC.

The chain is built from TRBV19 and TRBJ1-5; weak D call: TRBD1 (6 bases). This CDR3 is built from 16 residues. Germline CDR1 is LNHDA and CDR2 is SQIVND (reference sequence). V lost 8 bases and J 2 bases, leaving 19 bases between the germline ends. CDR3 sequence (DNA): TGTGCCAGTTCCCAATCGCGTTCAGGGGGCAATCAGCCCCAGCATTTT. Translated: CASSQSRSGGNQPQHF.

The CDR3 DNA follows: TGTGCCACCAGCAGAGGGACTAGCGGGGGGACGGATGAGCAGTTCTTC. This gives the protein CATSRGTSGGTDEQFF. This chain joins TRBV15 and TRBJ2-1; 14 nucleotides match TRBD2. Germline V gives CDR1 LNHNV, CDR2 YYDKDF (reference sequence). The CDR3 sequence is 16 residues long. Germline trimming cut 1 base from V and 8 bases from J; bases unmatched to any gene: 4.

The chain carries TRBV27 and TRBJ2-7, with 13 bases aligning to TRBD2. Germline V CDR1 and CDR2: MNHEY, SMNVEV (reference sequence). This CDR3 is built from 15 residues. The junction had 6 bases not matched to a gene; V was cut back by 6 bases and J by 4 bases. The CDR3 DNA is TGTGCCAGCAGCTCACGGACTAGCGGGGGTTACGAGCAGTACTTC. Translation gives CASSSRTSGGYEQYF.

DNA of the CDR3: TGTGCCTGGAGTATTAACACCGGGGAGCTGTTTTTT. This gives the protein CAWSINTGELFF. This rearrangement joins TRBV30 to TRBJ2-2; no firm D call. The CDR3 contains 12 residues. Germline-derived CDR1 and CDR2 are GTSNPN and SVGIG (reference sequence). The V and J ends lost 2 bases and 2 bases respectively, with 3 bases between them.

The rearrangement joins TRBV7-8 to TRBJ2-5, with 9 positions matching TRBD1. The trim removed 5 bases at V and 6 bases at J, leaving 10 bases unmatched. Germline CDR1 and CDR2: SGHVS and FQNEAQ. CDR3 size: 15 residues. CDR3 loop: CASSKRTGEGKTQYF. Written as DNA, the CDR3 is TGTGCCAGCAGCAAAAGGACAGGGGAGGGAAAGACCCAGTACTTC.